This TCR beta chain appears in the sequencing data of a study of shared clonotypes between healthy human individuals. TCRdb keeps only in-frame clones here, not all; method: immunoSEQ multiplex PCR. Found here are tens of thousands of clones, 62% of them singletons; the top ten hold about half. The CDR3 is 13 residues long. Germline lookup yields CDR1 MGHDK and CDR2 SYGVNS. The V gene lost 5 bases and the J gene lost 3 bases, with 10 bases spanning the gap. For this clone: Its specificity is unknown.

Broader study findings: Against clonotypes common to all four donors, non-shared ones had lower generation probabilities. An effect of sequencing depth on clonotype sharing among donors was expected.

The TCR originated in a man between 25 and 39 years old in good health. Sample: memory CD8+ T cells sorted from blood. Subset denoted: CD45RO+ cells pooled with CCR7-negative TemRA cells. The chain employs TRBV25-1 and TRBJ2-5, with D possibly matching TRBD2 (6 bases). The CDR3 DNA is TGTGCCAGCAGTAAATTAGCGGAAGAGACCCAGTACTTC. Translating it yields CASSKLAEETQYF.